This TCR beta chain was recorded in a study of monozygotic twins with inflammatory bowel disease. This CDR3 region has 13 residues. Each sample's cDNA came from eight separate reactions. Researchers used template switching to add UMIs featuring a 6-nucleotide sample barcode. TCRdb reprocessed the 5' RACE reads, keeping one entry per CDR3 protein, no DNA. The table gives about 440,000 distinct CDR3 sequences; the top ten clones make up about 2.2% of it. Sequencing was done on a sample of blood. This chain joins TRBV12-3 or TRBV12-4 and TRBJ1-5. The receptor was isolated from a human donor with ulcerative colitis or Crohn's disease, or a healthy co-twin of an affected twin (not recorded which). CDR3 residues: CASSFQGNQPQHF.